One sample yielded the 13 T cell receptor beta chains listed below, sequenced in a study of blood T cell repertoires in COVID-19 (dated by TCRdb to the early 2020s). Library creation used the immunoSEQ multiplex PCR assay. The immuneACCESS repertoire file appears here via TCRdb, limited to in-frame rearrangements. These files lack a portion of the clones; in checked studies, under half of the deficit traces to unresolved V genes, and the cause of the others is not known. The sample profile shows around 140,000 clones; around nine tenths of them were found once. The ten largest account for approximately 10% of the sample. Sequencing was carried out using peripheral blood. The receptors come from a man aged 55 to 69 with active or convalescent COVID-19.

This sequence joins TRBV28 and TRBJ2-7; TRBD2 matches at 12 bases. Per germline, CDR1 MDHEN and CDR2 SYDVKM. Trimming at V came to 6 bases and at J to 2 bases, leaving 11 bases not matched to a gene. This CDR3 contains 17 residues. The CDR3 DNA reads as TGTGCCAGCAGCTCTACCGGGACTAGCGGGCCTCCCTACGAGCAGTACTTC. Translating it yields CASSSTGTSGPPYEQYF.

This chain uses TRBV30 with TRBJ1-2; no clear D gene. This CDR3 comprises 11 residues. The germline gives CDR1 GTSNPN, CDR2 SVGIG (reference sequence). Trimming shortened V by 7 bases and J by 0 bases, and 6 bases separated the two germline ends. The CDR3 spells CASAANYGYTF. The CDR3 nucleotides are TGTGCCTCCGCAGCTAACTATGGCTACACCTTC. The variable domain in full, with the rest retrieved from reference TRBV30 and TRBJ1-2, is SQTIHQWPATLVQPVGSPLSLECTVEGTSNPNLYWYRQAAGRGLQLLFYSVGIGQISSEVPQNLSASRPQDRQFILSSKKLLLSDSGFYLCASAANYGYTFGSGTRLTVV.

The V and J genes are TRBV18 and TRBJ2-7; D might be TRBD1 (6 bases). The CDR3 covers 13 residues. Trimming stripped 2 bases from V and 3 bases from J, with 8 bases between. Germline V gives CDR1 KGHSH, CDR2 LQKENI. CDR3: CASSPGTYYEQYF. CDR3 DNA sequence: TGTGCCAGCTCACCAGGGACATACTACGAGCAGTACTTC.

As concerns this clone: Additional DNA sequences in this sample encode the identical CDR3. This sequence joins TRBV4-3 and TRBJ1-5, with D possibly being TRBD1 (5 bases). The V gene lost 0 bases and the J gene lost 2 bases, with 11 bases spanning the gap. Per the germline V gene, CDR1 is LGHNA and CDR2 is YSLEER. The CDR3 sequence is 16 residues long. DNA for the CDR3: TGCGCCAGCAGCCAAGATATACGGGGGGGCAATCAGCCCCAGCATTTT. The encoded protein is CASSQDIRGGNQPQHF.

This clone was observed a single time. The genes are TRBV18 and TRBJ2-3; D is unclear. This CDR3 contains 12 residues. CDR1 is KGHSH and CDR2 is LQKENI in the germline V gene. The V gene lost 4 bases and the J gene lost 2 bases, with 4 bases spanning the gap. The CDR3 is CASSRPTDTQYF. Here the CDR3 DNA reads TGTGCCAGCTCACGGCCCACAGATACGCAGTATTTT.

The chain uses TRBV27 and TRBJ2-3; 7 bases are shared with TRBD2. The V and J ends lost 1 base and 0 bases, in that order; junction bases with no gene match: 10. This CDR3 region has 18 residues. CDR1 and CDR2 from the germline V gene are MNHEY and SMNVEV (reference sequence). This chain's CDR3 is CASSLFLPAGSSTDTQYF. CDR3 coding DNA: TGTGCCAGCAGTTTATTCCTACCAGCGGGGTCTAGCACAGATACGCAGTATTTT.

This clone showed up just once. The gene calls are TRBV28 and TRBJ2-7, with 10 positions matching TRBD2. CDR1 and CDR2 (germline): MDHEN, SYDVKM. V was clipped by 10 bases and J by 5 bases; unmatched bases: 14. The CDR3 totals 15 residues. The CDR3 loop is CATLGSGRADHEQYF. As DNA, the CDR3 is TGTGCCACCCTGGGGAGCGGGAGGGCTGACCACGAGCAGTACTTC.

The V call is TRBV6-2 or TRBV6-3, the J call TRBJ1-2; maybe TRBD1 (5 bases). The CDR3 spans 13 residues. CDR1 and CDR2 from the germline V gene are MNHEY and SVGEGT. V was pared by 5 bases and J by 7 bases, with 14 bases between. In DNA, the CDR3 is TGTGCCAGCAGTACCTCGGACATCTCTGGCTACACCTTC. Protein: CASSTSDISGYTF.

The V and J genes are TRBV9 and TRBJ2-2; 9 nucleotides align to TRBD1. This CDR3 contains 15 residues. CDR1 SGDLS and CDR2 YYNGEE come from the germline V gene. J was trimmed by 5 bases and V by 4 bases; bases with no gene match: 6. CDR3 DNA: TGTGCCAGCAGCTACTCACAGGGGGCAACCGGGGAGCTGTTTTTT. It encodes CASSYSQGATGELFF.

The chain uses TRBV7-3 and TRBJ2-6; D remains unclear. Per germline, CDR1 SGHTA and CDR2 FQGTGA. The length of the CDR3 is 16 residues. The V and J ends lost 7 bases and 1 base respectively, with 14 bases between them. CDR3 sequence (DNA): TGTGCCAGCACCCCGTACTTAACTTCTGGGGCCAACGTCCTGACTTTC. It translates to CASTPYLTSGANVLTF.

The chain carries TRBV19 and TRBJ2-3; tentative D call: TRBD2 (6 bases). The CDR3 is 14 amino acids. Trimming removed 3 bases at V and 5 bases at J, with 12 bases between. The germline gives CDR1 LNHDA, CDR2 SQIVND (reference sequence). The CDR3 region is CASSIAGNGDTQYF. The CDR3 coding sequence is TGTGCCAGTAGTATTGCGGGAAATGGAGATACGCAGTATTTT.

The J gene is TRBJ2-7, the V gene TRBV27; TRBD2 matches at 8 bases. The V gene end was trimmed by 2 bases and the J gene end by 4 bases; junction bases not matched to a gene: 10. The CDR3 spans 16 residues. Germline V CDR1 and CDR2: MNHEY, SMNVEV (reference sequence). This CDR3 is CASSLTWDGGVYEQYF. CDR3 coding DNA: TGTGCCAGCAGTTTAACCTGGGACGGGGGGGTATACGAGCAGTACTTC.

CDR3 in DNA: TGTGCCAGCAGTTTAGGTCCGGGACAACCTTACTTC. It codes for CASSLGPGQPYF. The chain joins TRBV28 to TRBJ2-7, with TRBD1 as a possible D gene (6 bases). Per the germline V gene, CDR1 is MDHEN and CDR2 is SYDVKM. The CDR3 is made up of 12 amino acids. Trimming pared 2 bases from V and 13 bases from J, leaving 15 bases between.